This TCR beta chain was documented in a study of cytomegalovirus exposure and HLA in healthy donors (TCRdb year 2017). For the study in its entirety: In an earlier analysis of around 540 of the donors, around 290 Gb of sequence data and about 110 million unique TCR beta sequences from 150 million to 200 million T cells were reported. The T cell repertoires of 666 subjects were profiled by immunosequencing and related to cytomegalovirus serostatus. The study aimed to test whether cataloging public T cell receptors could reveal signatures of past pathogen exposure. In addition to the first cohort of around 670 subjects, a separate validation cohort of approximately 120 different subjects was used. Across approximately 400 genotyped donors of the cohort, an average of about 250,000 unique TCR beta nucleotide sequences per donor were sequenced, and 15% to 20% of those sequences were non-productive. Of the roughly 430 genotyped donors, around 81% fell in the genetic ancestry cluster associated with self-reported Caucasian donors. Donor age, sex, ethnicity and CMV serostatus were compiled alongside the repertoire data. Roughly five DR-DQ haplotypes were treated as single units for association and clustering because of strong linkage in the cohort. A later analysis re-analyzed previously published TCR beta repertoires from roughly 630 donors and added high-resolution HLA genotyping to study TCR occurrence patterns. In a later genetic analysis, genome-wide SNP genotypes for about 55% of the 666 donors were used, and that subset was treated as a discovery cohort. The number of donors typed differed by locus, with 629-630 for A, B, C, DRB1 and DQB1, more than 500 for DQA1, over 600 for DPA1, and about 450 for DPB1. An earlier analysis of 587 of the donors applied high-throughput TCR beta sequencing to assess whether each TCR beta V gene segment acted as functional or pseudogenic. HLA typing included class I and class II loci at four-digit resolution. Rather than drawing on any new phenotypic data, the later analysis identified candidate immune exposures from TCR beta sequences and the way those sequences occurred across donors. Roughly 300 gigabases of sequencing data and approximately 85 million unique TCR sequences were included in an early release covering 500 to 750 HLA-typed donors. To predict cytomegalovirus infection status, the study combined high-throughput TCR immunosequencing, statistical association of individual TCRs with disease status, and machine learning. Every repertoire in the discovery cohort had been generated on one and the same sequencing platform.

Overall study outcomes, separate from this receptor: HLA typing was unavailable for some donors at each locus, so association tests used only the typed subset. A total of 164 TCR beta chains were listed by the study as associated with cytomegalovirus. Because the 87-base-pair reads could not distinguish some IMGT-functional V segments, including TRBV6-2 and TRBV6-3, those segments were excluded. An earlier analysis of some 590 of the donors showed that most TCR beta V segments appeared in productive rearrangements either about 90% or about 30% of the time, which broadly matched IMGT annotations. A cluster of highly shared sequence variants was judged likely to represent a technical artifact of the sequencing pipeline. Most CMV-associated TCR beta chains appeared to be HLA-restricted in a later analysis, and the HLA associations seemed to be driven largely by CMV exposure. Only TCR beta chains were sequenced in this cohort, and the absence of alpha or paired-chain data limited detectable features. A later analysis reported that several top co-occurrence clusters appeared linked to parvovirus B19, influenza, CMV and Epstein-Barr virus. A later genetic analysis associated a missense DCLRE1C variant with V-gene and J-gene trimming of TCR beta chains, and an independent cohort replicated the association. Linkage disequilibrium might explain the correlated functional status among segregating V segments, but an unknown experimental factor could not be ruled out. When HLA alleles, especially DR and DQ, strongly co-occurred, TCR associations were difficult to assign to individual alleles. According to a later genetic analysis, donors in an Asian-associated ancestry cluster had fewer N-insertions in productive TCRs than the approximately 670-donor mean. The classifier was reported to diagnose cytomegalovirus status with high specificity and sensitivity in both the original cohort and the validation cohort. The only immune exposure information available for the cohort was CMV serostatus. While some public TCRs were present in many individuals, most TCR sequences turned up only very rarely across donors. A few of the identified cytomegalovirus-associated TCR beta chains were confirmed in vitro to be specific for cytomegalovirus antigens. The earlier analysis of about 600 of the donors excluded roughly 17 rarely observed V segments, including chromosome 9 orphons, because counts were too low. A further reported finding was that TCR beta sequences accurately predicted the HLA-A and HLA-B alleles for most subjects in the first cohort. A later analysis associated 15,000 to 20,000 TCR beta sequences with specific HLA alleles at a false discovery rate of 0.05. Sequencing depth was assumed to be roughly uniform across donors in the presence/absence analyses, though that assumption may not hold. According to the authors, the approach could potentially be generalized to other disease states and immunological phenotypes. In a later analysis, HLA-associated TCR beta chains were found to be more clonally expanded and to have lower generation probabilities than equally common non-associated chains. In a later analysis, the rate of TCR association differed among HLA loci, with DRB1 alleles having the most associated TCRs and HLA-C alleles having the fewest.

The cohort consisted of some 670 healthy bone marrow donors. At the time of sampling, every cohort member was nominally healthy, though immune exposures that went unrecorded were likely present. The donor was CMV seronegative and was included in the group of 352 seronegative cohort members. A peripheral blood sample was collected from each donor, and TCR beta sequencing was performed on peripheral blood mononuclear cells. Genomic DNA was extracted from the blood cell samples with the Qiagen DNeasy Blood Extraction Kit. Libraries were built with the immunoSEQ multiplex PCR assay. For the multiplex PCR, a mixture combining 60 forward primers for TCR Vbeta segments and 13 reverse primers for TCR Jbeta segments was used. Amplification of the CDR3 region of rearranged TCR beta genes was performed with a multiplex PCR assay on genomic DNA. The Illumina HiSeq System was used to sequence the amplified TCR beta libraries as 87-base-pair reads. The authors processed their data as follows. A later analysis tallied some 79 million unique TCR beta chains across the 666 repertoires, and 10 million to 11 million of those chains were shared by two or more donors. To remove PCR and sequencing errors, raw reads were error-corrected and collapsed into unique sequences using a nearest-neighbor algorithm that merged closely related sequences. V, D and J gene segments were assigned by aligning CDR3 sequences to IMGT reference sequences. For a sequence to be retained, a match of at least six nucleotides to both a V gene segment and a J gene segment was required. A rearrangement was called productive if the CDR3 had no stop codons and remained in frame with V and J, and every other rearrangement was called non-productive. Following IMGT convention, CDR3 was defined as the stretch from the second conserved V-encoded cysteine up to the conserved J-encoded phenylalanine. The earlier analysis of 587 of the donors excluded any sequence lacking an unambiguous match to a single V gene segment. An earlier analysis of several hundred of the donors called V segments functional above 56.7% productive rearrangements and segregating when the between-donor standard deviation exceeded 5%. To diagnose cytomegalovirus status from the catalog of TCR beta chain sequences, a statistical classification framework was built. V and J gene assignment, in a later analysis, came from comparing TCR nucleotide sequences with IMGT/GENE-DB human TR gene sequences. Using the TCRdist pipeline, a later analysis assigned CDR3 sequences along with most-parsimonious VDJ recombination scenarios. In a later analysis, every TCR beta chain was defined by the combination of its CDR3 amino acid sequence and its V-gene family, and reads without a unique V-gene family were dropped. In a later analysis, around 600 highly shared, low-generation-probability nucleotide sequences were removed to address suspected cross-contamination and a sequencing artifact. For each public chain, a later analysis derived a clonal expansion index from normalized ranks of inferred template counts within each repertoire. In a later analysis, generation probabilities were computed with a VDJ recombination model fitted to out-of-frame rearrangements, and the resulting probabilities were checked against IGoR. Hypergeometric tests were used in a later analysis to score TCR-TCR, TCR-HLA and TCR-CMV co-occurrence, with a repertoire-size bias correction applied to the TCR pairs. To estimate false discovery rates, a later analysis permuted the HLA or CMV assignments 20 times. In a later analysis, co-occurring TCRs were grouped using DBSCAN, and TCRdist sequence similarity was added for clustering within HLA-allele-positive subsets. Repertoires with fewer than 30,000 or more than 120,000 public chains were left out of co-occurrence clustering, as were five repertoires with anomalous nucleotide sharing. TCRdb stores this immuneACCESS table with in-frame sequences only. Part of the clones is absent; in the studies checked, under half of the shortfall reflects unresolved V genes, and no reason is known for the rest. V and J calls and clone size are as listed in that table; D and trimming were resolved from the DNA. The sample table records about 160,000 clones; roughly two thirds of these occur just once. Jointly, the top ten make up approximately 3% of the sample.

A remark on this clone: This clone's antigen is unknown. No much larger clonotype is one base removed from it; base qualities were not supplied.

The germline V gene yields MGHRA for CDR1 and YSYEKL for CDR2. The CDR3 sequence holds 16 residues, the cysteine and phenylalanine included. Only the CDR3 DNA is retained, 48 bases long and in frame from the first base. A distance of 10 bases separates the germline ends of V and J, which lose 1 base and 0 bases respectively. The rearrangement combines TRBV4-1 with TRBJ1-5, with the D gene too uncertain to name. This TCR derives from a woman aged 25 to 39 in good health and CMV-seronegative. Material for sequencing was PBMCs. The DNA reads TGCGCCAGCAGCCAAGTTCTGACTTATAGCAATCAGCCCCAGCATTTT. Its translation reads: CASSQVLTYSNQPQHF.